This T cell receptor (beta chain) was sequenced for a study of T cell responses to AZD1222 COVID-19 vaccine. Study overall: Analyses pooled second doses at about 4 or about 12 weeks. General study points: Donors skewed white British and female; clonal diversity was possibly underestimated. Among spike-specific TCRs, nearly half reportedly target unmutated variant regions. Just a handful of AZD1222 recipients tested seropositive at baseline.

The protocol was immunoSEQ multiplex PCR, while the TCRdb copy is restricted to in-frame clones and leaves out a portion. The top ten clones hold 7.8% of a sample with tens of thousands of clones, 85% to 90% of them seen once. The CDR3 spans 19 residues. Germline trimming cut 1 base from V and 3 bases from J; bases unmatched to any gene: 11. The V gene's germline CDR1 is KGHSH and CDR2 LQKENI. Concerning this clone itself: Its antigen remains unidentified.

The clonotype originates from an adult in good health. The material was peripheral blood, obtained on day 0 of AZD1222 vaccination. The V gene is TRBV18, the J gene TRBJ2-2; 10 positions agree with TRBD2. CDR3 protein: CASSPQPTTSGRDTGELFF. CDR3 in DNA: TGTGCCAGCTCACCACAACCAACCACGAGCGGGAGGGACACCGGGGAGCTGTTTTTT.